One sample yielded the 17 T cell receptor beta chains listed below, sequenced in a study of blood T cell repertoires in COVID-19. Only in-frame clones appear in the TCRdb table, and some are missing; sequencing was by immunoSEQ multiplex PCR. The repertoire holds approximately 400,000 clones, with approximately 91% as singletons. Sequenced: PBMCs or T cells enriched from blood (not recorded which). Every receptor here comes from a woman aged 40 to 49 who had been exposed to COVID-19.

This sequence joins TRBV19 and TRBJ1-2; 12 positions agree with TRBD1. Germline lookup yields CDR1 LNHDA and CDR2 SQIVND (reference sequence). The CDR3 loop spans 14 amino acids. J lost 6 bases, V lost 4 bases, and 3 bases had no gene match. Written as DNA, the CDR3 is TGTGCCAGTAGTAAGGGACAGGGGGCGAATGGCTACACCTTC. It encodes CASSKGQGANGYTF.

This clone was counted once. The chain couples TRBV4-1 to TRBJ1-2, with D possibly being TRBD1 (6 bases). V gave up 4 bases and J gave up 1 base, with 10 bases separating them. There are 14 residues in the CDR3. Germline V gives CDR1 MGHRA, CDR2 YSYEKL. Written as DNA, the CDR3 is TGCGCCAGCAGCCCGGGACAAGGTAACTATGGCTACACCTTC. Its translation: CASSPGQGNYGYTF.

V is TRBV2 and J is TRBJ2-7; D might be TRBD1 (6 bases). Germline CDR1 is SNHLY and CDR2 is FYNNEI. V was cut by 7 bases and J by 5 bases, with 18 bases left in between. This CDR3 contains 14 residues. The CDR3 DNA follows: TGTGCCAGCACCTCACAGGGAGTTAGTCACGAGCAGTACTTC. Its translation: CASTSQGVSHEQYF. Complete variable domain (other parts from reference TRBV2 and TRBJ2-7): EPEVTQTPSHQVTQMGQEVILRCVPISNHLYFYWYRQILGQKVEFLVSFYNNEISEKSEIFDDQFSVERPDGSNFTLKIRSTKLEDSAMYFCASTSQGVSHEQYFGPGTRLTVT.

This sequence joins TRBV5-1 and TRBJ1-1; D gene uncertain. The V gene's germline CDR1 is SGHRS and CDR2 YFSETQ. The V gene lost 7 bases and the J gene lost 1 base, with 8 bases spanning the gap. The length of the CDR3 is 12 residues. The CDR3 sequence is CASWNRNTEAFF. The CDR3 DNA reads as TGCGCCAGCTGGAACAGGAACACTGAAGCTTTCTTT.

The rearrangement uses TRBV2 and TRBJ2-7; 7 nucleotides align to TRBD1. The length of the CDR3 is 14 residues. The germline gives CDR1 SNHLY, CDR2 FYNNEI. V lost 5 bases, J lost 2 bases, and 6 bases stayed unmatched. Here the CDR3 DNA reads TGTGCCAGCAGTCCGGGACAGTGGACCTACGAGCAGTACTTC. Protein: CASSPGQWTYEQYF.

This chain joins TRBV6-5 and TRBJ1-2; 8 bases line up with TRBD1. The CDR3 spans 15 residues. Germline V gene lookup returns CDR1 MNHEY and CDR2 SVGAGI. The V segment lost 2 bases and the J segment 7 bases; nucleotides outside the gene matches: 9. CDR3 bases: TGTGCCAGCAGTTACCCAGGGGGCGATCAGAGTGGCTACACCTTC. This gives the protein CASSYPGGDQSGYTF.

The V and J genes are TRBV24-1 and TRBJ2-5; possibly TRBD2 for D (6 bases). This CDR3 has 14 residues. Looked up from germline, CDR1 is KGHDR and CDR2 is SFDVKD. V was clipped by 3 bases and J by 3 bases, with 10 bases between them. The CDR3 sequence: CATSDSPGEETQYF. In nucleotides, the CDR3 is TGTGCCACCAGTGATAGTCCGGGAGAAGAGACCCAGTACTTC.

This clone was found a few times. The chain carries TRBV27 and TRBJ2-2; 8 bases align to TRBD1. With V trimmed by 6 bases and J by 3 bases, 6 bases remained unmatched. From germline, CDR1 is MNHEY and CDR2 SMNVEV (reference sequence). The CDR3 spans 15 residues. The chain's CDR3 is CASSPGTGYTGELFF. In nucleotides, the CDR3 is TGTGCCAGCAGCCCCGGGACAGGCTACACCGGGGAGCTGTTTTTT.

This chain links TRBV12-3 or TRBV12-4 with TRBJ1-2, with TRBD1 as a possible D gene (6 bases). V lost 3 bases and J 8 bases, leaving 10 bases between the germline ends. The CDR3 length is 12 residues. The CDR3 protein is CASSFLGQGYTF. The CDR3 nucleotides read TGTGCCAGCAGTTTTTTGGGACAAGGCTACACCTTC.

The chain recombines TRBV19 with TRBJ1-5; tentatively, D is TRBD1 (5 bases). CDR1 and CDR2 from the germline V gene are LNHDA and SQIVND (reference sequence). The CDR3 runs to 13 residues. V lost 6 bases and J 5 bases, leaving 11 bases between the germline ends. The CDR3: CASRRQRDQPQHF. The DNA for the CDR3 is TGTGCCAGTAGGAGACAGCGAGATCAGCCCCAGCATTTT.

The rearrangement links TRBV12-3 or TRBV12-4 to TRBJ1-6; D possibly corresponds to TRBD1 (5 bases). CDR3 length: 12 amino acids. Deletions cut 3 bases from V and 14 bases from J, with 11 bases between. The CDR3 region is CASSLGEGTLHF. Here the CDR3 DNA reads TGTGCCAGCAGTTTGGGGGAGGGGACCCTCCACTTT.

V is TRBV29-1 and J is TRBJ2-1, with TRBD2 matching over 14 bases. The germline CDR1 and CDR2 sequences are SQVTM and ANQGSEA. With V trimmed by 1 base and J by 5 bases, 4 bases remained unmatched. The length of the CDR3 is 16 residues. The CDR3 nucleotides are TGCAGCGTTGAAGGACTAGCGGGAGGGCCGGACAATGAGCAGTTCTTC. Translated: CSVEGLAGGPDNEQFF.

The V gene is TRBV2, the J gene TRBJ2-3, with 10 bases matching TRBD1. The CDR3 covers 14 residues. Germline V gives CDR1 SNHLY, CDR2 FYNNEI. With V trimmed by 8 bases and J by 1 base, 3 bases remained unmatched. CDR3 residues: CASLTGGGTDTQYF. As DNA, the CDR3 is TGTGCCAGCCTGACAGGGGGCGGCACAGATACGCAGTATTTT.

The J gene is TRBJ1-2, the V gene TRBV6-6; TRBD1 is a possible D gene (5 bases). The germline V gene has CDR1 MNHNY and CDR2 SVGAGI (reference sequence). Trimming removed 8 bases at V and 2 bases at J, with 18 bases between. The CDR3 is 15 residues long. CDR3 DNA sequence: TGTGCCAGCTCCATGGGGCAGGGCGGAAACTATGGCTACACCTTC. This gives the protein CASSMGQGGNYGYTF.

V and J are TRBV3-1 (or the pseudogene TRBV3-2) and TRBJ1-4; 9 nucleotides line up with TRBD1. Germline V CDR1 and CDR2: LGHDT, YNNKEL (reference sequence). The CDR3 has 14 residues. Trimming took 4 bases from V and 8 from J; bases not matched to a gene: 5. This CDR3 is CASSLGTGNEKLFF. As DNA, the CDR3 is TGTGCCAGCAGCCTCGGGACAGGGAACGAAAAACTGTTTTTT.

V is TRBV2 and J is TRBJ2-7, with 10 bases identical to TRBD2. CDR1 SNHLY and CDR2 FYNNEI come from the germline V gene. This CDR3 contains 14 residues. Unmatched junction bases numbered 2, after V lost 5 bases and J lost 1 base. CDR3 residues: CASSRTSGSYEQYF. For the CDR3, the DNA is TGTGCCAGCAGTCGGACTAGCGGTTCCTACGAGCAGTACTTC.

V is TRBV7-3 and J is TRBJ2-3; D unresolved. This CDR3 spans 15 amino acids. Per germline, CDR1 SGHTA and CDR2 FQGTGA. Trimming stripped 4 bases from V and 1 base from J, with 12 bases between. CDR3 in amino acids: CASSSDGVGTDTQYF. In nucleotides, the CDR3 is TGTGCCAGCAGCTCAGACGGAGTGGGCACAGATACGCAGTATTTT. The full variable domain, with the rest looked up from reference TRBV7-3 and TRBJ2-3, is GAGVSQTPSNKVTEKGKYVELRCDPISGHTALYWYRQSLGQGPEFLIYFQGTGAADDSGLPNDRFFAVRPEGSVSTLKIQRTERGDSAVYLCASSSDGVGTDTQYFGPGTRLTVL.